The next 23 T cell receptor beta chains were all read from a single sample in a study of vaccination effects on CD4 cells after COVID-19. Before any sequencing was done, the ViraFEST assay used viral peptide pools to expand antigen-specific CD4+ T cells. Scientists isolated CD4+ T cells after a roughly nine-day culture period ended. The person was diagnosed with PCR-confirmed SARS-CoV-2 infection between March and December 2020. Each participant was administered two doses of either the BNT162b2 or the mRNA-1273 vaccine. The method was immunoSEQ multiplex PCR; TCRdb's version includes in-frame clones alone and lacks a portion of them. The sample comprises 15,000 to 20,000 clones, over 60% of which are singletons, and 15% to 25% rests with the top ten. Antigen specificity for these receptors is unknown. Sequenced here: CD4+ T cells from PBMCs cultured with SARS-CoV-2 spike peptides, sampled after COVID-19 vaccination. Source of these receptors: a human donor who had a prior SARS-CoV-2 infection.

The rearrangement joins TRBV9 to TRBJ2-7, with TRBD1 matching over 7 bases. The junction had 6 bases not matched to a gene; V was cut back by 3 bases and J by 3 bases. Germline V gene data show CDR1 as SGDLS and CDR2 as YYNGEE. CDR3 size: 14 residues. For the CDR3, the DNA is TGTGCCAGCAGCGAACGGGACAGTTACTACGAGCAGTACTTC. Translation: CASSERDSYYEQYF.

The J gene is TRBJ2-3, the V gene TRBV7-2; TRBD2 matches at 8 bases. The CDR3 is 15 amino acids. CDR1 and CDR2 (germline): SGHTA, FQGNSA. Losses at the gene ends were 2 bases for V and 3 bases for J; bases not matched to a gene: 4. DNA of the CDR3: TGTGCCAGCAGCTTAAGGCGGGGGGAGACAGATACGCAGTATTTT. Translating gives CASSLRRGETDTQYF.

The rearrangement links TRBV25-1 to TRBJ2-3; 8 bases match TRBD1. Germline values: CDR1 MGHDK, CDR2 SYGVNS. This CDR3 is built from 15 residues. V dropped 6 bases and J dropped 4; count of bases not matched to a gene: 9. This chain's CDR3 is CASSLTGVVPDTQYF. CDR3 in DNA: TGTGCCAGCAGCTTGACAGGGGTGGTTCCAGATACGCAGTATTTT.

By sample fraction, this clone is medium-sized. This sequence joins TRBV2 and TRBJ2-1, with D maybe TRBD1 (5 bases). Germline V lookup: CDR1 SNHLY, CDR2 FYNNEI. The CDR3 is 13 amino acids. DNA of the CDR3: TGTGCGGCTGCAGGGTCCCCTAACAATGAGCAGTTCTTC. Protein: CAAAGSPNNEQFF.

This sequence joins TRBV6-4 and TRBJ2-3; D is ambiguous. The CDR3 contains 13 residues. In germline, CDR1 is MRHNA, CDR2 SNTAGT. V lost 3 bases to trimming and J lost 6 bases, with 10 bases between them. As DNA, the CDR3 is TGTGCCAGCAGTGAATACTGGTTGGATACGCAGTATTTT. Amino acids: CASSEYWLDTQYF.

The genes are TRBV7-9 and TRBJ2-5; D is possibly TRBD1 (5 bases). The CDR3 sequence is 15 residues long. Trimming pared 5 bases from V and 5 bases from J, leaving 18 bases between. The germline CDR1 and CDR2 sequences are SEHNR and FQNEAQ (reference sequence). The CDR3 region has the DNA TGTGCCAGCAGCCCTAGGGGTGGGGAAACGGAGACCCAGTACTTC. Residues: CASSPRGGETETQYF.

The rearrangement links TRBV5-5 to TRBJ1-4; D might be TRBD1 (5 bases). The CDR3 consists of 14 residues. V lost 0 bases, J lost 7 bases, and 10 bases lay in between. CDR1 SGHKS and CDR2 YYEKEE come from the germline V gene (reference sequence). CDR3 sequence (DNA): TGTGCCAGCAGCTTGGAGGGGCAGGGTGAAAAACTGTTTTTT. This codes for CASSLEGQGEKLFF.

The chain carries TRBV12-5 and TRBJ1-5, with a tentative D call TRBD1 (5 bases). Trimming took off 6 bases at V and 4 bases at J, with 16 bases between the two ends. CDR1 and CDR2 (germline): LGHNT, FRNRAP. The CDR3 extends over 15 amino acids. The CDR3 DNA reads as TGTGCTAGTGGCCGTGGCGGGACGCTGAATCAGCCCCAGCATTTT. Its protein is CASGRGGTLNQPQHF.

The chain carries TRBV9 and TRBJ2-2, with 7 bases that match TRBD1. The V and J ends lost 6 bases and 7 bases, in that order; junction bases with no gene match: 6. There are 13 residues in the CDR3. Germline values: CDR1 SGDLS, CDR2 YYNGEE. The CDR3 protein is CASTRGLNGELFF. CDR3 nucleotide sequence: TGTGCCAGCACGAGGGGGCTGAACGGGGAGCTGTTTTTT.

The chain uses TRBV7-2 and TRBJ1-1, with D uncertain. This CDR3 is 14 amino acids long. V was clipped by 1 base and J by 1 base, with 7 bases between them. Germline V gene sequence: CDR1 SGHTA, CDR2 FQGNSA. The CDR3 DNA reads as TGTGCCAGCAGCTTAGGTCGGACGAACACTGAAGCTTTCTTT. Protein product: CASSLGRTNTEAFF.

This clone was observed once. The genes are TRBV24-1 and TRBJ2-3; D could derive from TRBD1 or TRBD2 (5 bases each). The ends were cut back, 8 bases at V and 6 bases at J, with 17 bases in the middle. The germline CDR1 and CDR2 sequences are KGHDR and SFDVKD. The CDR3 spans 14 residues. The DNA of the CDR3 is TGTGCCACCACGAAGGGACCCCATGGGGATACGCAGTATTTT. Translated, it gives CATTKGPHGDTQYF.

The chain uses TRBV7-8 and TRBJ2-2; weak D call: TRBD1 (5 bases). The CDR3 has 16 amino acids. Trimming took off 1 base at V and 1 base at J, with 10 bases between the two ends. Germline loops: CDR1 SGHVS, CDR2 FQNEAQ. DNA for the CDR3: TGTGCCAGCAGCTTAGGGGCAGGACAGAACACCGGGGAGCTGTTTTTT. Translation: CASSLGAGQNTGELFF.

V gene TRBV28 combines with J gene TRBJ1-2; D unresolved. Trimming took off 3 bases at V and 4 bases at J, with 12 bases between the two ends. Looked up from germline, CDR1 is MDHEN and CDR2 is SYDVKM. There are 14 residues in the CDR3. For the CDR3, the DNA is TGTGCCAGCAGTTTCACTCAGGTCCCCTATGGCTACACCTTC. Its protein product is CASSFTQVPYGYTF.

This clone was detected only a few times. This sequence joins TRBV7-3 and TRBJ2-5; tentatively, D is TRBD2 (6 bases). The CDR3 is 13 amino acids. V gave up 5 bases and J gave up 0 bases, with 7 bases separating them. Per germline, CDR1 SGHTA and CDR2 FQGTGA. In DNA, the CDR3 is TGTGCCAGCAGCAGGGACTACCAAGAGACCCAGTACTTC. Translated, it gives CASSRDYQETQYF.

The rearrangement uses TRBV3-1 (or the pseudogene TRBV3-2) and TRBJ1-2; 9 bases line up with TRBD1. V gave up 4 bases and J gave up 4 bases; unmatched junction bases: 4. This CDR3 has 14 amino acids. Germline CDR1 and CDR2: LGHDT and YNNKEL (reference sequence). The CDR3 is CASSPTGGTYGYTF. The CDR3 nucleotides are TGTGCCAGCAGCCCGACAGGGGGGACCTATGGCTACACCTTC.

The V and J genes are TRBV5-1 and TRBJ2-7, with D possibly being TRBD2 (5 bases). CDR3 size: 14 residues. Per the germline V gene, CDR1 is SGHRS and CDR2 is YFSETQ. The germline V and J ends were trimmed by 0 bases and 6 bases, with 13 bases remaining between them. CDR3 nucleotides: TGCGCCAGCAGCTTGGCTGACTCGGGGTTCGAGCAGTACTTC. Translated: CASSLADSGFEQYF.

The chain carries TRBV20-1 and TRBJ2-2, with unresolved D. Germline-derived CDR1 and CDR2 are DFQATT and SNEGSKA (reference sequence). The CDR3 totals 14 residues. Trimming stripped 3 bases from V and 1 base from J, with 9 bases between. CDR3 bases: TGCAGTGCTAGTAGTCTTGTGAACACCGGGGAGCTGTTTTTT. Encoded protein: CSASSLVNTGELFF.

This clone was seen only once. The chain carries TRBV18 and TRBJ1-6; no definite D call. CDR1 is KGHSH, CDR2 LQKENI, per germline. V gave up 2 bases and J gave up 6 bases, with 11 bases separating them. The CDR3 totals 15 residues. The chain's CDR3 is CASSPTRSSNSPLHF. The DNA of the CDR3 is TGTGCCAGCTCACCAACGAGGTCCAGTAATTCACCCCTCCACTTT.

This clone was recorded a few times. The chain couples TRBV12-5 to TRBJ2-7; TRBD1 aligns across 9 bases. Germline V lookup: CDR1 LGHNT, CDR2 FRNRAP. The V gene end was trimmed by 5 bases and the J gene end by 3 bases; junction bases not matched to a gene: 5. The CDR3 runs 14 residues. Written as DNA, the CDR3 is TGTGCTAGTGGTATCGGGGACAGGGACTACGAGCAGTACTTC. It codes for CASGIGDRDYEQYF.

V gene TRBV9 combines with J gene TRBJ2-5; 12 bases align to TRBD2. This CDR3 contains 18 residues. Germline-derived CDR1 and CDR2 are SGDLS and YYNGEE. Unmatched junction bases numbered 8, after V lost 0 bases and J lost 2 bases. The CDR3 is CASSVAGLAGTNQETQYF. The DNA for the CDR3 is TGTGCCAGCAGCGTAGCCGGACTAGCGGGGACAAATCAAGAGACCCAGTACTTC. The full variable domain, in which reference TRBV9 and TRBJ2-5 provide the parts outside the CDR3, is DSGVTQTPKHLITATGQRVTLRCSPRSGDLSVYWYQQSLDQGLQFLIQYYNGEERAKGNILERFSAQQFPDLHSELNLSSLELGDSALYFCASSVAGLAGTNQETQYFGPGTRLLVL.

This clone is a singleton in its sample. The V call is TRBV6-5, the J call TRBJ2-7, with 10 bases that match TRBD1. The J segment lost 2 bases and the V segment lost 6 bases, leaving 4 bases of the junction unmatched. Germline assignment: CDR1 MNHEY and CDR2 SVGAGI. There are 14 residues in the CDR3. This CDR3 is CASSDRGPTYEQYF. The CDR3 nucleotides are TGTGCCAGCAGCGACAGGGGGCCCACCTACGAGCAGTACTTC.

This clone appeared a few times. The chain couples TRBV18 to TRBJ2-6; D gene ambiguous. V lost 3 bases and J 0 bases, leaving 6 bases between the germline ends. CDR1 is KGHSH and CDR2 is LQKENI in the germline V gene. The CDR3 has 15 residues. CDR3 DNA sequence: TGTGCCAGCTCACCTACCCGCTCTGGGGCCAACGTCCTGACTTTC. Translated, it gives CASSPTRSGANVLTF.

V usage is TRBV5-1 and J usage is TRBJ1-4; TRBD1 is a possible D gene (5 bases). There are 15 residues in the CDR3. The germline V gene has CDR1 SGHRS and CDR2 YFSETQ. Trimming stripped 0 bases from V and 8 bases from J, with 14 bases between. The DNA of the CDR3 is TGCGCCAGCAGCTTGGATGGGGCTCGGTACGAAAAACTGTTTTTT. This translates into CASSLDGARYEKLFF.